The 9 T cell receptor beta chains in this list originate from one sample, sequenced in a study of cytomegalovirus exposure and HLA in healthy donors. It was with 60 Vbeta and 13 Jbeta primers that the PCR ran. The repertoire was sequenced with immunoSEQ multiplex PCR; TCRdb's copy has only in-frame clones and lacks some. The sample carries 95,000 to 150,000 clones, around 76% recorded once. Sequencing was performed on PBMCs. Source of these receptors: a woman in her sixties or seventies in good health and CMV-seropositive.

This clone was detected only a few times. One end of the junction does not line up with germline, which may come from a read error. The V and J genes are TRBV29-1 and TRBJ2-1; 7 nucleotides align to TRBD1. Germline CDR1 reads SQVTM; CDR2 reads ANQGSEA. The CDR3 is made up of 12 amino acids. The CDR3 protein is CQPGQRYNEQFF. CDR3 sequence (DNA): TGTCAGCCGGGACAGCGATACAATGAGCAGTTCTTC.

The rearrangement links TRBV5-5 to TRBJ1-2; 7 nucleotides agree with TRBD1. The ends lost 1 base at V and 2 bases at J; junction bases unmatched: 5. This CDR3 spans 15 amino acids. Germline CDR1 and CDR2: SGHKS and YYEKEE (reference sequence). In DNA form, the CDR3 reads TGTGCCAGCAGCTTGTCGGGGACAGAGAACTATGGCTACACCTTC. Protein product: CASSLSGTENYGYTF.

This chain connects TRBV5-1 to TRBJ2-7; 8 bases align to TRBD1. The CDR3 is 14 amino acids. Germline CDR1 is SGHRS and CDR2 is YFSETQ. V shed 8 bases, J shed 4 bases, and the junction held 11 bases outside the gene matches. This chain's CDR3 is CASRTGQGRYEQYF. In DNA form, the CDR3 reads TGCGCCAGTAGAACTGGACAGGGAAGATACGAGCAGTACTTC. Variable domain in full (rest from reference TRBV5-1 and TRBJ2-7): KAGVTQTPRYLIKTRGQQVTLSCSPISGHRSVSWYQQTPGQGLQFLFEYFSETQRNKGNFPGRFSGRQFSNSRSEMNVSTLELGDSALYLCASRTGQGRYEQYFGPGTRLTVT.

V usage is TRBV6-5 and J usage is TRBJ2-4, with 10 positions matching TRBD1. CDR3 length: 13 amino acids. Per germline, CDR1 MNHEY and CDR2 SVGAGI. The ends lost 8 bases at V and 9 bases at J; junction bases unmatched: 7. The CDR3 DNA follows: TGTGCCAGCTCTAGGGACAGGGGAATCATTCAGTACTTC. Protein product: CASSRDRGIIQYF.

V and J are TRBV11-2 and TRBJ1-3; the D gene is possibly TRBD1 (5 bases). This CDR3 region has 16 residues. Germline lookup yields CDR1 SGHAT and CDR2 FQNNGV. V lost 5 bases to trimming and J lost 7 bases, with 21 bases between them. Here the CDR3 DNA reads TGTGCCAGCAGCGCAGACCCCAGGGCGGTGTATAACACCATATATTTT. Protein product: CASSADPRAVYNTIYF.

The CDR3 protein is CATARGGGNNQPQHF. The CDR3 nucleotides read TGTGCCACCGCCAGGGGAGGGGGGAATAATCAGCCCCAGCATTTT. The rearrangement uses TRBV6-1 and TRBJ1-5; weak D call: TRBD1 (6 bases). V shed 10 bases and J shed 4 bases, with 20 bases lying between them. The V gene's germline CDR1 is MNHNS and CDR2 SASEGT. This CDR3 comprises 15 residues.

This clone is a singleton in its sample. The chain uses TRBV6-6 and TRBJ2-5; D not resolved. Germline loops: CDR1 MNHNY, CDR2 SVGAGI (reference sequence). CDR3 length equals 10 residues. Trimming took 6 bases from V and 5 from J, leaving 4 bases between them. The CDR3 protein is CASRSETQYF. The CDR3 DNA reads TGTGCCAGCAGATCGGAGACCCAGTACTTC.

This rearrangement joins TRBV27 to TRBJ2-5, with D possibly matching TRBD2 (6 bases). Trimming took off 6 bases at V and 9 bases at J, with 17 bases between the two ends. The CDR3 consists of 13 residues. The germline V gene encodes CDR1 MNHEY and CDR2 SMNVEV (reference sequence). DNA for the CDR3: TGTGCCAGCAGCACCCCGGCAGGAGGGCCCCAGTACTTC. Translating gives CASSTPAGGPQYF.

The chain has TRBV6-5 and TRBJ2-7; D uncertain. The CDR3 covers 11 residues. Looked up from germline, CDR1 is MNHEY and CDR2 is SVGAGI. The V end was cut by 5 bases, the J end by 3 bases, with 5 bases between. CDR3: CASSEYYEQYF. As DNA, the CDR3 is TGTGCCAGCAGTGAGTACTACGAGCAGTACTTC.